Listed here are 25 T cell receptor beta chains from one sample, sequenced in a study of cytomegalovirus exposure and HLA in healthy donors. PCR employed 60 Vbeta and 13 Jbeta primers. Here immunoSEQ multiplex PCR was the method, and the copy in TCRdb shows in-frame clones only, minus some. The table includes about 84,000 clones, 55% to 70% detected once. Specimen: PBMCs. The source of these receptors is a woman between 35 and 50 years old in good health and CMV-seropositive.

This chain connects TRBV5-4 to TRBJ1-2; 8 bases are shared with TRBD1. Per the germline V gene, CDR1 is SGHNT and CDR2 is YYREEE (reference sequence). V lost 0 bases, J lost 7 bases, and 2 bases stayed unmatched. The CDR3 has 13 amino acids. CDR3 sequence (DNA): TGTGCCAGCAGCTTGGCTCAGGGGGCTGGCTACACCTTC. Its translation: CASSLAQGAGYTF.

This clone was recorded a few times. The chain joins TRBV27 to TRBJ2-7; no reliable D call. The CDR3 loop spans 15 amino acids. CDR1 is MNHEY and CDR2 is SMNVEV in the germline V gene (reference sequence). The V end was cut by 0 bases, the J end by 0 bases, with 9 bases between. The CDR3 spells CASSLSGRLSYEQYF. CDR3 coding DNA: TGTGCCAGCAGTTTATCAGGCAGGCTCTCCTACGAGCAGTACTTC.

The chain joins TRBV27 to TRBJ1-3, with 8 bases matching TRBD1. V lost 6 bases and J lost 0; bases outside the gene matches: 7. Germline V CDR1 and CDR2: MNHEY, SMNVEV (reference sequence). This CDR3 contains 16 residues. The CDR3 sequence: CASRPGGTSSGNTIYF. CDR3 DNA sequence: TGTGCCAGCAGGCCAGGGGGCACCAGCTCTGGAAACACCATATATTTT.

The rearrangement uses TRBV14 and TRBJ1-2; D is unresolved. With 4 bases removed from V and 2 bases from J, the gap between germline ends came to 8 bases. Germline assignment: CDR1 SGHDN and CDR2 FVKESK. The CDR3 spans 13 residues. CDR3 sequence reads: CASSLLGNYGYTF. CDR3 coding DNA: TGTGCCAGCAGCCTACTCGGGAACTATGGCTACACCTTC. The entire variable domain, with the rest obtained from reference TRBV14 and TRBJ1-2, is as follows: EAGVTQFPSHSVIEKGQTVTLRCDPISGHDNLYWYRRVMGKEIKFLLHFVKESKQDESGMPNNRFLAERTGGTYSTLKVQPAELEDSGVYFCASSLLGNYGYTFGSGTRLTVV.

This clone was recorded a few times. J is TRBJ2-7 and V is TRBV5-4, with D perhaps TRBD2 (6 bases). V was trimmed by 4 bases and J by 5 bases, leaving 16 bases between them. The CDR3 sequence is 14 residues long. The germline gives CDR1 SGHNT, CDR2 YYREEE (reference sequence). DNA of the CDR3: TGTGCCAGCAGCATCACCGGGACTCTGGACGAGCAGTACTTC. Its translation is CASSITGTLDEQYF.

The chain carries TRBV4-2 and TRBJ2-1, with 16 nucleotides matching TRBD2. CDR1 and CDR2 from the germline V gene are LGHNA and YNFKEQ. This CDR3 region has 16 residues. V gave up 0 bases and J gave up 8 bases; unmatched junction bases: 1. CDR3 residues: CASSQEGLAGGDEQFF. The CDR3 nucleotides read TGTGCCAGCAGCCAAGAGGGACTAGCGGGAGGGGATGAGCAGTTCTTC.

The chain recombines TRBV28 with TRBJ1-1, with unresolved D. Per germline, CDR1 MDHEN and CDR2 SYDVKM. The ends were cut back, 5 bases at V and 1 base at J, with 11 bases in the middle. The CDR3 runs to 14 residues. The CDR3 sequence is CASSLLGENTEAFF. Written as DNA, the CDR3 is TGTGCCAGCAGTCTGCTCGGGGAGAACACTGAAGCTTTCTTT.

This clone was observed a few times. The J gene is TRBJ2-7, the V gene TRBV7-2; 9 bases agree with TRBD2. The CDR3 is 18 amino acids. The V gene end was trimmed by 0 bases and the J gene end by 2 bases; junction bases not matched to a gene: 11. The germline CDR1 and CDR2 sequences are SGHTA and FQGNSA. CDR3 residues: CASSLALAGPTSPYEQYF. The CDR3 DNA reads TGTGCCAGCAGCTTAGCGCTAGCGGGACCCACCTCCCCCTACGAGCAGTACTTC.

This sequence joins TRBV7-2 and TRBJ2-7; 7 nucleotides match TRBD1. The CDR3 sequence is 16 residues long. The germline gives CDR1 SGHTA, CDR2 FQGNSA. The V and J ends lost 2 bases and 0 bases, in that order; junction bases with no gene match: 7. The CDR3 sequence is CASSLRGRGSSYEQYF. For the CDR3, the DNA is TGTGCCAGCAGCTTACGCGGCAGGGGGTCCTCCTACGAGCAGTACTTC. Full variable domain (remainder filled in from reference TRBV7-2 and TRBJ2-7): GAGVSQSPSNKVTEKGKDVELRCDPISGHTALYWYRQSLGQGLEFLIYFQGNSAPDKSGLPSDRFSAERTGGSVSTLTIQRTQQEDSAVYLCASSLRGRGSSYEQYFGPGTRLTVT.

The chain is built from TRBV6-1 and TRBJ2-5, with 11 bases lining up with TRBD2. Unmatched junction bases numbered 2, after V lost 6 bases and J lost 5 bases. From germline, CDR1 is MNHNS and CDR2 SASEGT. The CDR3 spans 13 residues. The CDR3 sequence is CASRTSGAETQYF. CDR3 in DNA: TGTGCCAGCAGGACTAGCGGGGCCGAGACCCAGTACTTC.

This chain links TRBV7-9 with TRBJ2-3, with D maybe TRBD2 (6 bases). Trimming took off 8 bases at V and 11 bases at J, with 17 bases between the two ends. This CDR3 region has 12 residues. The V gene's germline CDR1 is SEHNR and CDR2 FQNEAQ (reference sequence). CDR3 in amino acids: CASSGDSSLQYF. In DNA, the CDR3 is TGTGCCAGCTCGGGGGACTCCTCCTTGCAGTATTTT.

This chain joins TRBV6-4 and TRBJ2-5, with TRBD2 matching 14 bases. Germline-derived CDR1 and CDR2 are MRHNA and SNTAGT. V lost 8 bases to trimming and J lost 2 bases; unmatched junction nucleotides: 10. The CDR3 covers 17 residues. The CDR3 loop reads CASQKIRLAGGQETQYF. For the CDR3, the DNA is TGTGCCAGCCAGAAAATTAGACTAGCGGGAGGGCAAGAGACCCAGTACTTC.

Concerning this clone: Germline is not matched at one junction end, which may reflect a read error. The chain carries TRBV15 and TRBJ1-1; D unresolved. The V gene's germline CDR1 is LNHNV and CDR2 YYDKDF (reference sequence). This CDR3 is built from 14 residues. The CDR3 DNA reads as TGTGTCACCAGCAGGAGGCCGGTGGACACTGAAGCTTTCTTT. This codes for CVTSRRPVDTEAFF.

The chain recombines TRBV27 with TRBJ1-1; D is ambiguous. The germline CDR1 and CDR2 sequences are MNHEY and SMNVEV (reference sequence). V gave up 0 bases and J gave up 2 bases, with 13 bases separating them. The CDR3 length is 16 residues. CDR3 protein: CASSLSSTGVNTEAFF. The CDR3 coding sequence is TGTGCCAGCAGTTTATCGAGTACGGGTGTTAACACTGAAGCTTTCTTT.

This sequence joins TRBV29-1 and TRBJ1-1, with no clear D. The CDR3 has 16 residues. V dropped 5 bases and J dropped 0 bases, with 19 bases sitting between them. Germline CDR1 and CDR2: SQVTM and ANQGSEA. CDR3 sequence: CSVCVSSEVVNTEAFF. The CDR3 nucleotides read TGCAGCGTTTGTGTGTCGTCGGAGGTCGTGAACACTGAAGCTTTCTTT.

Comment on this clone: At one end, the junction sequence differs from germline, possibly due to a read error. V usage is TRBV14 and J usage is TRBJ1-2, with 7 bases matching TRBD1. Germline V CDR1 and CDR2: SGHDN, FVKESK. The CDR3 runs 13 residues. The chain's CDR3 is CASSQDLRGQPIF. DNA of the CDR3: TGTGCCAGCAGCCAAGATCTGAGGGGACAGCCTATCTTC.

The chain combines TRBV4-3 with TRBJ1-2; D might be TRBD1 (6 bases). Looked up from germline, CDR1 is LGHNA and CDR2 is YSLEER. The CDR3 totals 14 residues. V gave up 5 bases and J gave up 13 bases, with 23 bases separating them. The CDR3, as DNA: TGCGCCAGCAGCTATTCGGCGGGCGAGACAGGTCCCACCTTC. It translates to CASSYSAGETGPTF.

The chain is built from TRBV10-1 and TRBJ2-1; the D gene is possibly TRBD1 (6 bases). Germline CDR1 is WNHNN and CDR2 is SYGVQD (reference sequence). V was cut by 3 bases and J by 7 bases, with 13 bases left in between. CDR3 length: 14 amino acids. CDR3 coding DNA: TGCGCCAGCAGTGATTGGCAGGGGCCAAATGAGCAGTTCTTC. This encodes CASSDWQGPNEQFF.

The CDR3 DNA reads as TGTGCCACCGGTGGGGACAGGGGATCGGAAGAGCAGTACTTC. This translates into CATGGDRGSEEQYF. The rearrangement links TRBV6-5 to TRBJ2-7, with TRBD1 matching 10 bases. CDR1 is MNHEY and CDR2 is SVGAGI in the germline V gene. The CDR3 runs 14 residues. Unmatched junction bases numbered 13, after V lost 10 bases and J lost 7 bases.

The gene calls are TRBV7-9 and TRBJ1-2; D is ambiguous. Germline lookup yields CDR1 SEHNR and CDR2 FQNEAQ (reference sequence). This CDR3 contains 14 residues. V was clipped by 3 bases and J by 7 bases, with 15 bases between them. CDR3 in DNA: TGTGCCAGCAGCTTCTTACGTGAAGTGGCTGGCTACACCTTC. Its translation is CASSFLREVAGYTF.

The J gene is TRBJ2-2, the V gene TRBV10-3; D unclear. V was trimmed by 4 bases and J by 0 bases, leaving 9 bases between them. This CDR3 region has 15 residues. The germline V gene has CDR1 ENHRY and CDR2 SYGVKD. CDR3 coding DNA: TGTGCCATCAGTGGGCAACAGTCGAACACCGGGGAGCTGTTTTTT. Its translation: CAISGQQSNTGELFF.

The genes are TRBV7-9 and TRBJ1-4; D is possibly TRBD1 (5 bases). CDR1 is SEHNR, CDR2 FQNEAQ, per germline (reference sequence). With 5 bases removed from V and 8 bases from J, the gap between germline ends came to 21 bases. The CDR3 sequence is 16 residues long. The CDR3 sequence: CASSQNSGRGVEKLFF. CDR3 coding DNA: TGTGCCAGCAGCCAAAACTCCGGTAGGGGCGTGGAAAAACTGTTTTTT. The whole variable domain, filled in from reference TRBV7-9 and TRBJ1-4, reads DTGVSQNPRHKITKRGQNVTFRCDPISEHNRLYWYRQTLGQGPEFLTYFQNEAQLEKSRLLSDRFSAERPKGSFSTLEIQRTEQGDSAMYLCASSQNSGRGVEKLFFGSGTQLSVL.

The V gene is TRBV6-5, the J gene TRBJ2-1; 7 positions agree with TRBD1. V lost 2 bases, J lost 6 bases, and 7 bases stayed unmatched. The CDR3 runs to 15 residues. Germline CDR1 MNHEY, CDR2 SVGAGI. The chain's CDR3 is CASSYNRGPPNEQFF. The CDR3 bases are TGTGCCAGCAGTTACAACAGGGGTCCCCCCAATGAGCAGTTCTTC.

Here the CDR3 reads CASSPSRDRYRSYEQYF. The CDR3, as DNA: TGCGCCAGCAGCCCCTCCAGGGACAGATACCGGTCCTACGAGCAGTACTTC. The chain has TRBV4-3 and TRBJ2-7; 7 nucleotides agree with TRBD1. Germline V gene sequence: CDR1 LGHNA, CDR2 YSLEER. V lost 4 bases and J lost 1; bases outside the gene matches: 13. The CDR3 runs to 17 residues.

The rearrangement joins TRBV5-1 to TRBJ2-3; TRBD1 aligns across 9 bases. Germline trimming cut 0 bases from V and 8 bases from J; bases unmatched to any gene: 7. The germline gives CDR1 SGHRS, CDR2 YFSETQ. The CDR3 has 15 amino acids. In nucleotides, the CDR3 is TGCGCCAGCAGCTTGGTTGGACAGGGGATGGGTACGCAGTATTTT. Its protein product is CASSLVGQGMGTQYF.